These 26 T cell receptor beta chains were sequenced from one sample in a study of PD-1 blockade in classical Hodgkin lymphoma. Some clones are missing from TCRdb's copy, which holds only in-frame ones; the method was immunoSEQ multiplex PCR. The table has about 30,000 clones, roughly 94% seen once; the top ten hold around 2.5%. Specified time point: newly diagnosed, previously untreated cHL patient sample. The sequencing input was peripheral blood mononuclear cells (PBMCs). The receptors here all came from a human donor with classical Hodgkin lymphoma.

In its sample, this clone was seen once. This chain connects TRBV7-7 to TRBJ1-5; D gene uncertain. Germline CDR1 reads SSHAT; CDR2 reads FNYEAQ (reference sequence). This CDR3 is built from 13 residues. Trimming removed 5 bases at V and 4 bases at J, with 9 bases between. CDR3 protein: CASSQAPNQPQHF. In DNA, the CDR3 is TGTGCCAGCAGCCAAGCCCCGAATCAGCCCCAGCATTTT.

The V and J genes are TRBV10-3 and TRBJ2-1; 8 positions match TRBD2. Germline CDR1 reads ENHRY; CDR2 reads SYGVKD. V lost 10 bases and J lost 5; bases outside the gene matches: 16. The CDR3 has 16 amino acids. The CDR3 region has the DNA TGTGCCACCCGAGGGGTAGCGGGGCCACACCACAATGAGCAGTTCTTC. It codes for CATRGVAGPHHNEQFF.

The rearrangement links TRBV28 to TRBJ2-3; tentative D call: TRBD1 (5 bases). Trimming pared 3 bases from V and 2 bases from J, leaving 9 bases between. The length of the CDR3 is 14 residues. The germline CDR1 and CDR2 sequences are MDHEN and SYDVKM. The CDR3, as DNA: TGTGCCAGCAGTTTGGGGCTTCTCACAGATACGCAGTATTTT. It translates to CASSLGLLTDTQYF.

The genes are TRBV7-9 and TRBJ1-1; D remains ambiguous. V lost 1 base to trimming and J lost 0 bases, with 15 bases between them. This CDR3 contains 17 residues. Germline CDR1 SEHNR, CDR2 FQNEAQ (reference sequence). The DNA for the CDR3 is TGTGCCAGCAGCTTAGTTCAGGATGTTTTTCTGAACACTGAAGCTTTCTTT. Its protein is CASSLVQDVFLNTEAFF.

The V call is TRBV28, the J call TRBJ1-1; 8 positions match TRBD1. The CDR3 consists of 16 residues. V lost 6 bases and J lost 2; bases outside the gene matches: 11. Germline CDR1 reads MDHEN; CDR2 reads SYDVKM. The CDR3 DNA reads TGTGCCAGCAGCCCCCAGGGGACAGGATTTAACACTGAAGCTTTCTTT. This encodes CASSPQGTGFNTEAFF.

The chain combines TRBV11-2 with TRBJ2-7; TRBD2 aligns across 7 bases. The length of the CDR3 is 15 residues. The germline V gene encodes CDR1 SGHAT and CDR2 FQNNGV. The ends lost 4 bases at V and 2 bases at J; junction bases unmatched: 8. The CDR3 loop is CASSSLRAGAYEQYF. CDR3 nucleotide sequence: TGTGCCAGCAGCTCGCTGAGGGCGGGGGCCTACGAGCAGTACTTC.

J is TRBJ1-6 and V is TRBV6-1; D ambiguous. CDR3 length: 19 residues. Trimming pared 0 bases from V and 3 bases from J, leaving 18 bases between. Germline values: CDR1 MNHNS, CDR2 SASEGT. CDR3 DNA: TGTGCCAGCAGTGAAGCTTCCATTCGGACGGGAAGCTATAATTCACCCCTCCACTTT. Amino acids: CASSEASIRTGSYNSPLHF.

The CDR3 sequence is CAWSKKVVPLHF. CDR3 sequence (DNA): TGTGCCTGGAGTAAGAAGGTTGTGCCCCTCCACTTT. V usage is TRBV30 and J usage is TRBJ1-6, with unresolved D. The ends were cut back, 2 bases at V and 13 bases at J, with 12 bases in the middle. Germline assignment: CDR1 GTSNPN and CDR2 SVGIG (reference sequence). This CDR3 contains 12 residues.

The V and J genes are TRBV4-3 and TRBJ2-7; 7 bases line up with TRBD1. Per germline, CDR1 LGHNA and CDR2 YSLEER. V shed 2 bases and J 3 bases; nucleotides not matched to a gene: 10. The CDR3 sequence is 16 residues long. CDR3 sequence reads: CASSQFGGQALYEQYF. The DNA of the CDR3 is TGCGCCAGCAGCCAATTTGGAGGACAGGCCCTCTACGAGCAGTACTTC.

The chain links TRBV2 to TRBJ2-3, with D hard to call. Germline lookup yields CDR1 SNHLY and CDR2 FYNNEI. With 10 bases removed from V and 6 bases from J, the gap between germline ends came to 14 bases. This CDR3 region has 12 residues. CDR3 residues: CANRFSRDTQYF. CDR3 bases: TGTGCCAACCGATTTAGCCGGGATACGCAGTATTTT. Full variable domain (rest looked up from reference TRBV2 and TRBJ2-3): EPEVTQTPSHQVTQMGQEVILRCVPISNHLYFYWYRQILGQKVEFLVSFYNNEISEKSEIFDDQFSVERPDGSNFTLKIRSTKLEDSAMYFCANRFSRDTQYFGPGTRLTVL.

V is TRBV9 and J is TRBJ1-5; maybe TRBD1 (5 bases). CDR3 length: 15 amino acids. Germline assignment: CDR1 SGDLS and CDR2 YYNGEE. With 0 bases removed from V and 0 bases from J, the gap between germline ends came to 7 bases. CDR3 protein: CASSVGGSSNQPQHF. Here the CDR3 DNA reads TGTGCCAGCAGCGTAGGGGGGTCTAGCAATCAGCCCCAGCATTTT. The full variable domain, its missing parts supplied by reference TRBV9 and TRBJ1-5, is DSGVTQTPKHLITATGQRVTLRCSPRSGDLSVYWYQQSLDQGLQFLIQYYNGEERAKGNILERFSAQQFPDLHSELNLSSLELGDSALYFCASSVGGSSNQPQHFGDGTRLSIL.

This clone was found once. The V call is TRBV19, the J call TRBJ2-1; D might be TRBD1 or TRBD2, each matching 6 bases. CDR1 and CDR2 (germline): LNHDA, SQIVND (reference sequence). The CDR3 sequence is 16 residues long. Trimming pared 6 bases from V and 5 bases from J, leaving 20 bases between. CDR3 bases: TGTGCCAGTAGCCGCCGGGGGCAAAGGGGCCACAATGAGCAGTTCTTC. This encodes CASSRRGQRGHNEQFF.

A few counts support this clone. The chain combines TRBV7-2 with TRBJ2-7; D may be TRBD1 (5 bases). The germline V and J ends were trimmed by 5 bases and 0 bases, with 11 bases remaining between them. The CDR3 totals 14 residues. Germline CDR1 SGHTA, CDR2 FQGNSA. CDR3 loop: CASSKTGTSYEQYF. The CDR3 nucleotides read TGTGCCAGCAGCAAAACAGGTACCTCCTACGAGCAGTACTTC.

Only one count was recorded for this clone. V is TRBV19 and J is TRBJ2-7, with D possibly matching TRBD2 (6 bases). The CDR3 sequence is 13 residues long. Looked up from germline, CDR1 is LNHDA and CDR2 is SQIVND (reference sequence). V dropped 8 bases and J dropped 3 bases, with 14 bases sitting between them. The CDR3 loop is CASSPTGVYEQYF. The DNA of the CDR3 is TGTGCCAGTTCCCCGACGGGGGTCTACGAGCAGTACTTC.

As DNA, the CDR3 is TGTGCCAGCAGTGAACTAGGGGGGGCCAACGTCCTGACTTTC. Its protein product is CASSELGGANVLTF. This rearrangement joins TRBV6-1 to TRBJ2-6; D unclear. V lost 2 bases and J 4 bases, leaving 6 bases between the germline ends. Germline V gives CDR1 MNHNS, CDR2 SASEGT. The CDR3 contains 14 residues.

This clone was seen a handful of times. The chain is built from TRBV7-2 and TRBJ1-6, with 8 bases fitting TRBD1. CDR3 length: 15 residues. The trim removed 1 base at V and 9 bases at J, leaving 5 bases unmatched. Germline CDR1 is SGHTA and CDR2 is FQGNSA. The CDR3 region has the DNA TGTGCCAGCAGCTTAGGGGACAGGCGAGGTTCACCCCTCCACTTT. Translation: CASSLGDRRGSPLHF.

V is TRBV7-2 and J is TRBJ2-7; 7 positions agree with TRBD1. The V and J ends lost 5 bases and 4 bases, in that order; junction bases with no gene match: 2. Per germline, CDR1 SGHTA and CDR2 FQGNSA. This CDR3 is 12 amino acids long. CDR3 protein: CASSEQGYEQYF. CDR3 in DNA: TGTGCCAGCAGCGAACAGGGGTACGAGCAGTACTTC. Drawing the rest from reference TRBV7-2 and TRBJ2-7, the complete variable domain is GAGVSQSPSNKVTEKGKDVELRCDPISGHTALYWYRQSLGQGLEFLIYFQGNSAPDKSGLPSDRFSAERTGGSVSTLTIQRTQQEDSAVYLCASSEQGYEQYFGPGTRLTVT.

By share, this clone ranks as medium-sized. Written as DNA, the CDR3 is TGTGCCAGCAGTGAAAAGGACACCGGGGAGCTGTTTTTT. Its protein product is CASSEKDTGELFF. V gene TRBV6-4 combines with J gene TRBJ2-2; D not resolved. Germline values: CDR1 MRHNA, CDR2 SNTAGT. CDR3 length: 13 amino acids. Deletions cut 3 bases from V and 3 bases from J, with 5 bases between.

The chain recombines TRBV2 with TRBJ1-5; TRBD1 might be the D (6 bases). The CDR3 loop spans 17 amino acids. The germline V gene encodes CDR1 SNHLY and CDR2 FYNNEI. V lost 2 bases and J 1 base, leaving 15 bases between the germline ends. The CDR3, as DNA: TGTGCCAGCAGTGAAAGGAGGGCAGGGGAAAGCAATCAGCCCCAGCATTTT. Encoded protein: CASSERRAGESNQPQHF.

The chain recombines TRBV9 with TRBJ2-3, with D perhaps given as TRBD1 or TRBD2 (5 bases each). V lost 3 bases and J lost 3, with 11 bases in between. The CDR3 extends over 14 amino acids. Germline loops: CDR1 SGDLS, CDR2 YYNGEE. CDR3 DNA sequence: TGTGCCAGCAGCGAGGGACCTAGTACAGATACGCAGTATTTT. Translated: CASSEGPSTDTQYF.

This chain connects TRBV7-9 to TRBJ2-7; 9 positions agree with TRBD2. V shed 3 bases, J shed 6 bases, and the junction held 0 bases outside the gene matches. The CDR3 has 12 amino acids. Per the germline V gene, CDR1 is SEHNR and CDR2 is FQNEAQ (reference sequence). The CDR3 nucleotides are TGTGCCAGCAGCTTGACTAGCGGCGAGCAGTACTTC. Its translation: CASSLTSGEQYF.

This clone was found once. The chain uses TRBV28 and TRBJ1-5, with D possibly TRBD1 on 5 matching bases. Trimming stripped 3 bases from V and 6 bases from J, with 18 bases between. The CDR3 has 16 residues. The germline gives CDR1 MDHEN, CDR2 SYDVKM. The CDR3 is CASSFPAARAGQPQHF. CDR3 in DNA: TGTGCCAGCAGTTTCCCTGCGGCCAGGGCTGGTCAGCCCCAGCATTTT.

The chain uses TRBV19 and TRBJ2-3; possible D gene TRBD2, 5 bases. The CDR3 is 15 residues long. Trimming removed 6 bases at V and 0 bases at J, with 13 bases between. Per germline, CDR1 LNHDA and CDR2 SQIVND (reference sequence). The CDR3, as DNA: TGTGCCAGTAGCCGGACTGGATATAGCACAGATACGCAGTATTTT. As protein: CASSRTGYSTDTQYF.

This sequence joins TRBV7-2 and TRBJ1-1, with TRBD1 identical over 7 bases. V dropped 3 bases and J dropped 4; count of bases not matched to a gene: 5. Germline lookup yields CDR1 SGHTA and CDR2 FQGNSA. The length of the CDR3 is 14 residues. The CDR3 DNA reads as TGTGCCAGCAGCTTCGGACAGGTCGGCACTGAAGCTTTCTTT. Its translation is CASSFGQVGTEAFF. The whole variable domain, remainder taken from reference TRBV7-2 and TRBJ1-1, is GAGVSQSPSNKVTEKGKDVELRCDPISGHTALYWYRQSLGQGLEFLIYFQGNSAPDKSGLPSDRFSAERTGGSVSTLTIQRTQQEDSAVYLCASSFGQVGTEAFFGQGTRLTVV.

The J gene is TRBJ2-6, the V gene TRBV15, with D uncertain. Germline CDR1 is LNHNV and CDR2 is YYDKDF (reference sequence). The CDR3 is 15 amino acids. The V gene lost 1 base and the J gene lost 1 base, with 5 bases spanning the gap. CDR3 region: CATSRGLSGANVLTF. CDR3 DNA sequence: TGTGCCACCAGCAGAGGGCTATCTGGGGCCAACGTCCTGACTTTC.

The rearrangement links TRBV4-3 to TRBJ1-1; D call uncertain. V was clipped by 1 base and J by 5 bases, with 11 bases between them. The CDR3 totals 14 residues. Per the germline V gene, CDR1 is LGHNA and CDR2 is YSLEER. This CDR3 is CASSQGSVGTEAFF. Here the CDR3 DNA reads TGCGCCAGCAGCCAAGGGTCTGTAGGGACTGAAGCTTTCTTT.